The present TCR beta chain was sequenced within a study of blood T cell repertoires in COVID-19. Sequenced by immunoSEQ multiplex PCR; TCRdb stores in-frame clones only, minus some. The sample shows some 340,000 clones, approximately 81% of them seen only once. The germline V and J ends were trimmed by 5 bases and 5 bases, with 19 bases remaining between them. CDR1 SGHTA and CDR2 FQGNSA come from the germline V gene. The CDR3 has 17 amino acids. The sequencing input was peripheral blood. The receptor was isolated from a woman aged 18-29 years with acute or convalescent COVID-19. The rearrangement links TRBV7-2 to TRBJ1-6, with D unclear. The CDR3: CASSEPITAGNNSPLHF. In DNA form, the CDR3 reads TGTGCCAGCAGCGAACCCATTACCGCGGGAAATAATTCACCCCTCCACTTT.